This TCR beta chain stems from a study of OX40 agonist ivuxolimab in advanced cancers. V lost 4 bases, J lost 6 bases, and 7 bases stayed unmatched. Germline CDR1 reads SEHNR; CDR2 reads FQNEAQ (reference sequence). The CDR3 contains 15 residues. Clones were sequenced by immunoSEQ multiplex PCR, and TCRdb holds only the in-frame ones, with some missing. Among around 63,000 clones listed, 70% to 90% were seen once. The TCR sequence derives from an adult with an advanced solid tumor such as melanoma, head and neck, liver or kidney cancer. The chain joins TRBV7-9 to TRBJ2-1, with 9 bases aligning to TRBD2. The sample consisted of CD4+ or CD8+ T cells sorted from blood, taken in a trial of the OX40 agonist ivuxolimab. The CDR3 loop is CASSWGGRAGNEQFF. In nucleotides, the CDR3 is TGTGCCAGCAGCTGGGGCGGGAGGGCTGGCAATGAGCAGTTCTTC. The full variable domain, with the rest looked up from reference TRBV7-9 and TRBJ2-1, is DTGVSQNPRHKITKRGQNVTFRCDPISEHNRLYWYRQTLGQGPEFLTYFQNEAQLEKSRLLSDRFSAERPKGSFSTLEIQRTEQGDSAMYLCASSWGGRAGNEQFFGPGTRLTVL.